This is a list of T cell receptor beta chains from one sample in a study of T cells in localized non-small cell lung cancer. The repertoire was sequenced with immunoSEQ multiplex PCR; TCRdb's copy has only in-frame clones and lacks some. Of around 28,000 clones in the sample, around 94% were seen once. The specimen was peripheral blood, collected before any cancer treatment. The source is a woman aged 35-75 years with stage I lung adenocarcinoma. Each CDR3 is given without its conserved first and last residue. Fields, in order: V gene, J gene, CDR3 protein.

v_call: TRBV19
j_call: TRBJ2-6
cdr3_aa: ASSIRGTGSGANVLT

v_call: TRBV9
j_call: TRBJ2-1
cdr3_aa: ASSWTSGEYNEQF

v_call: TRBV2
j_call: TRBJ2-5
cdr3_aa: ASSQQETQY

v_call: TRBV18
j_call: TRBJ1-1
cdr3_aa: ASSPYETGNTEAF

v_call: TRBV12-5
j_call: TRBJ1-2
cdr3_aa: ASGLVLEGGGYT

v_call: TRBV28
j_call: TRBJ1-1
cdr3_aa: ASSLLSSMGTEAF

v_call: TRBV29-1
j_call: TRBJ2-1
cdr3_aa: SVEVSLYNEQF

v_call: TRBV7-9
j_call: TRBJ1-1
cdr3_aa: ASSHISGNLNTEAF

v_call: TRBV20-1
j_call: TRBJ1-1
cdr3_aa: SAFYSGAAF

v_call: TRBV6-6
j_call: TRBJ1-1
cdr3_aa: ASVRGDTEAF

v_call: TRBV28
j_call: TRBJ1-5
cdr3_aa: ASSFGQGSHSNQPQH

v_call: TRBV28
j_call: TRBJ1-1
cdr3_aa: ASSSPGRVTEAF

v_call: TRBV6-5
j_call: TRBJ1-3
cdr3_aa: ASSYSEYSGNTIY

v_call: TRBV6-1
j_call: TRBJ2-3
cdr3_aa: ASRLAGAFTDTQY

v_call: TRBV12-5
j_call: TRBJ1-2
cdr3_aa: ASGLGPNRGRGGYT

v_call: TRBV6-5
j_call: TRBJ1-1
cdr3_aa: ASSYSVGNTEAF

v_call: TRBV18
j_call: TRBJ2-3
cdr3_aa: ASSRVDTQY

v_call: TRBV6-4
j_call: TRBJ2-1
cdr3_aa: ASRMTGGPKNEQF

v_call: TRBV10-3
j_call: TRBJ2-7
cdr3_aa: AIRAPGARREQY

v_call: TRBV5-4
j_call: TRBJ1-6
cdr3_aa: ASSWGQNNSPLH

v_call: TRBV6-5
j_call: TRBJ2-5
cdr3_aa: ATSRGGLGKETQY

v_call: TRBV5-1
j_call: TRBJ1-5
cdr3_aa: ASSFGGRDQPQH

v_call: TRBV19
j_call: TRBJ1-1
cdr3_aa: ATNLLAPGRGNTEAF